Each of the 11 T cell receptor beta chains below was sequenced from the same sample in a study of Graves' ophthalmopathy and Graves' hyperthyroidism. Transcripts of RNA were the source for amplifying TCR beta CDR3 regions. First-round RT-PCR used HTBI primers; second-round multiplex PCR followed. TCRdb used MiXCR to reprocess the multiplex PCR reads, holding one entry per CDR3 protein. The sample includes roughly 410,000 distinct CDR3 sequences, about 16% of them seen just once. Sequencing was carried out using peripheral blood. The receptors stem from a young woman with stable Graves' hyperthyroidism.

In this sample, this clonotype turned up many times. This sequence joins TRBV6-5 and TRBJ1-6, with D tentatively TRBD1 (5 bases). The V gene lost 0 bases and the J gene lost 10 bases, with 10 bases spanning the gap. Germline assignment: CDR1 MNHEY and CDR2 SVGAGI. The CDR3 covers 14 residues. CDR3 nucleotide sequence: TGTGCCAGCAGTTACTCGGCAGGGAGCTCACCCCTCCACTTT. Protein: CASSYSAGSSPLHF.

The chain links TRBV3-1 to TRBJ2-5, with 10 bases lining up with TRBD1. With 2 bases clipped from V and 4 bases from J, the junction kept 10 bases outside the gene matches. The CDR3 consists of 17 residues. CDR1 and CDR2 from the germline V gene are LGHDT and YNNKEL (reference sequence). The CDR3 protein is CASSQPSRQGARETQYF. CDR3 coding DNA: TGTGCCAGCAGCCAACCCTCGCGACAGGGGGCTCGAGAGACCCAGTACTTC.

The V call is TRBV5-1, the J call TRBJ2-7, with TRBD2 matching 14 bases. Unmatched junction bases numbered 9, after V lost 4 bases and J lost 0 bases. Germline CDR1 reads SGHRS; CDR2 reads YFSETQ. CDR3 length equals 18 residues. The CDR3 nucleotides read TGCGCCAGCAGCATCGGGACTAGCGGGGGTGTGCGCTCCTACGAGCAGTACTTC. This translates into CASSIGTSGGVRSYEQYF.

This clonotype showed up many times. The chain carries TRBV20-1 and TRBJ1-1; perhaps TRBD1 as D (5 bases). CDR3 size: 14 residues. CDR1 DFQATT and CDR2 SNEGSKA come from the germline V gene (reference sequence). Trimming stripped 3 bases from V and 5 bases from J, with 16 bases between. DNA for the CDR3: TGCAGTGCTAGTCGCGGGACCTTGAGGACTGAAGCTTTCTTT. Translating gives CSASRGTLRTEAFF.

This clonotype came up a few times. This CDR3 reads CASSLGSANTEAFF. CDR3 coding DNA: TGTGCCAGCAGTTTAGGGTCCGCGAACACTGAAGCTTTCTTT. The V and J genes are TRBV27 and TRBJ1-1; the D is unclear. Trimming cost V 2 bases and J 1 base, with 8 bases left between them. Germline V CDR1 and CDR2: MNHEY, SMNVEV (reference sequence). The CDR3 sequence is 14 residues long.

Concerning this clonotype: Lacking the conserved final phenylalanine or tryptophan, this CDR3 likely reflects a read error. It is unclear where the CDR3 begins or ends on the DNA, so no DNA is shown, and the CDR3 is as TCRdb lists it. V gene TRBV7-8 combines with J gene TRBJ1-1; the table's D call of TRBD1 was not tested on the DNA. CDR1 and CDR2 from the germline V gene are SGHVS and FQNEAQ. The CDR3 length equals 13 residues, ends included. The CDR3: CASSLDRGIEAWL.

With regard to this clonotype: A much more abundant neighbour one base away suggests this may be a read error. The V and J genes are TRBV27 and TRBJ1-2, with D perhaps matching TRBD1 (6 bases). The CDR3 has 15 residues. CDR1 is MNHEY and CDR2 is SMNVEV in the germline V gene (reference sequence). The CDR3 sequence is CASSRTGTGTYGYSF. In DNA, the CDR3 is TGTGCCAGCAGTCGTACAGGGACGGGAACCTATGGCTACTCCTTC.

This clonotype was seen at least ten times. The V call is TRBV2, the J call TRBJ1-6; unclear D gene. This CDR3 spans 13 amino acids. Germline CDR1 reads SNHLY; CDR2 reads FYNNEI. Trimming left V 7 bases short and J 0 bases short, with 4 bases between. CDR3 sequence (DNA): TGTGCCAGCACGCACTCCTATAATTCACCCCTCCACTTT. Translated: CASTHSYNSPLHF.

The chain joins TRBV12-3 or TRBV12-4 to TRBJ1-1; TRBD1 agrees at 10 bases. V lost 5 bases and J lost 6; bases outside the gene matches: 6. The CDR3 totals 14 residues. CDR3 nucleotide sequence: TGTGCCAGCAGTGACCGGGACAGGGGACCTGAAGCTTTCTTT. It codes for CASSDRDRGPEAFF.

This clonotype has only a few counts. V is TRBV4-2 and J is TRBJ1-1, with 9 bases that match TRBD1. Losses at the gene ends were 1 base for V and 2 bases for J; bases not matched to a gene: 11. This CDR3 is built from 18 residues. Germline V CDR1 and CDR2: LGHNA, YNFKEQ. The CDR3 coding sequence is TGTGCCAGCAGCCAAGTTGGGGGACAGGGAGGGGGAAACACTGAAGCTTTCTTT. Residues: CASSQVGGQGGGNTEAFF.

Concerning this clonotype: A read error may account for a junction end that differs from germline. The CDR3 region has the DNA TGTGCCAGCAGCCATTTGGGACTAGCGGGGGAGGGCAAAAACATTAAGTACTTC. It yields the protein CASSHLGLAGEGKNIKYF. This chain links TRBV4-2 with TRBJ2-4, with 14 bases identical to TRBD2. The CDR3 is made up of 18 amino acids. Germline loops: CDR1 LGHNA, CDR2 YNFKEQ.